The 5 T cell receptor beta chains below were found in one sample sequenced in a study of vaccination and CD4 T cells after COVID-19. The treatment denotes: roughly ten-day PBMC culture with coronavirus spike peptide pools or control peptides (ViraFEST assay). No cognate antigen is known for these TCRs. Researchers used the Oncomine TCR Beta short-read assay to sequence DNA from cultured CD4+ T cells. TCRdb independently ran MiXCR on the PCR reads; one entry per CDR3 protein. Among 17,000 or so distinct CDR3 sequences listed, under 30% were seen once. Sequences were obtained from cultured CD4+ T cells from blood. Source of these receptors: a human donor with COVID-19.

The CDR3 here is CAWSNGDGGLYNEQFF. CDR3 nucleotide sequence: TGTGCCTGGAGTAATGGGGATGGGGGGCTCTACAATGAGCAGTTCTTC. The chain uses TRBV30 and TRBJ2-1; D assignment may be TRBD1 or TRBD2 (6 bases each). The CDR3 loop spans 16 amino acids. The germline V gene encodes CDR1 GTSNPN and CDR2 SVGIG (reference sequence). Trimming stripped 2 bases from V and 3 bases from J, with 17 bases between.

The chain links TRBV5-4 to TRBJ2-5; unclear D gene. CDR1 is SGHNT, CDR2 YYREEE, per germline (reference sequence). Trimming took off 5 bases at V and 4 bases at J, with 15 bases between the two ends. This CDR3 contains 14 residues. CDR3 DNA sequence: TGTGCCAGCAGACTCGGACGTCTGGGAGAGACCCAGTACTTC. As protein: CASRLGRLGETQYF. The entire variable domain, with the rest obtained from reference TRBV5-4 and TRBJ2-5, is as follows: ETGVTQSPTHLIKTRGQQVTLRCSSQSGHNTVSWYQQALGQGPQFIFQYYREEENGRGNFPPRFSGLQFPNYSSELNVNALELDDSALYLCASRLGRLGETQYFGPGTRLLVL.

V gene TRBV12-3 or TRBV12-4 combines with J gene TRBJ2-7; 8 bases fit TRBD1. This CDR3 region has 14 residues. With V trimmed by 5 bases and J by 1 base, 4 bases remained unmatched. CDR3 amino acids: CASSPGQGSYEQYF. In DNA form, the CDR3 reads TGTGCCAGCAGTCCTGGACAGGGTTCCTACGAGCAGTACTTC.

The CDR3 bases are TGTGCCAGCTCACCTACCATTCAAGTCAATCAGCCCCAGCATTTT. As protein: CASSPTIQVNQPQHF. The rearrangement links TRBV18 to TRBJ1-5; D gene ambiguous. The CDR3 is 15 residues long. Germline V gene lookup returns CDR1 KGHSH and CDR2 LQKENI. V lost 3 bases, J lost 3 bases, and 12 bases lay in between.

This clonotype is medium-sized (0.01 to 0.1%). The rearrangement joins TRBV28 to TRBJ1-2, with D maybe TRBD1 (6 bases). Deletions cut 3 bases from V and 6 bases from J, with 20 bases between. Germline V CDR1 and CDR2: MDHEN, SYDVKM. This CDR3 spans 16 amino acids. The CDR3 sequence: CASSFTGSSQVDGYTF. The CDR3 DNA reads TGTGCCAGCAGTTTTACAGGGTCTTCACAAGTTGATGGCTACACCTTC.